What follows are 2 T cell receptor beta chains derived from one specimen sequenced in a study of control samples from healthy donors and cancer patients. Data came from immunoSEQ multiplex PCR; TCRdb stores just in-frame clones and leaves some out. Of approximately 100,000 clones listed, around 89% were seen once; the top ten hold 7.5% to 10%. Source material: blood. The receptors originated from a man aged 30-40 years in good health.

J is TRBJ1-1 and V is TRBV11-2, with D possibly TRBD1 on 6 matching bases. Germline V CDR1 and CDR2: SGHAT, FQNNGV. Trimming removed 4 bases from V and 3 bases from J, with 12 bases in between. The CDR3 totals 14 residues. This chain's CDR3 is CASSSQGWYTEAFF. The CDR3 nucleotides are TGTGCCAGCAGCTCACAGGGTTGGTACACTGAAGCTTTCTTT.

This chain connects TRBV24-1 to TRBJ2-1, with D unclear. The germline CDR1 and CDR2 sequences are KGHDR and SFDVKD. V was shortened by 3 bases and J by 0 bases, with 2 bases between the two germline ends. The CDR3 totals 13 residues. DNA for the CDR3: TGTGCCACCAGTGATAGCTCCTACAATGAGCAGTTCTTC. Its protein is CATSDSSYNEQFF.